The rows below give T cell receptor beta chains drawn from one sample of a study of identical twins. MiXCR was run by TCRdb on the 5' RACE reads, yielding one entry per CDR3 protein. The sample lists hundreds of thousands of distinct CDR3 sequences, roughly a tenth seen once, with just over 5% in the top ten. The sequencing input was memory (CD45RO+) T cells sorted from blood. These receptors were taken from a woman under 30 in good health. Both conserved end residues are part of each CDR3. D genes are given only for firm matches. A clone size is listed for some rows: how often the clone was seen (once, few, many), or a class if it is expanded.

clone_size | d_call | cdr3_length | j_call | v_call | cdr3_aa | cdr3_nt
few | TRBD2 | 15 | TRBJ2-7 | TRBV13 | CASSFSGGPTYEQYF | TGTGCCAGCAGCTTCAGCGGGGGGCCCACCTACGAGCAGTACTTC
. | TRBD1 | 13 | TRBJ2-7 | TRBV5-1 | CASGRGTAYEQYF | TGCGCCAGCGGACGTGGGACAGCCTACGAGCAGTACTTC
few | TRBD2 | 16 | TRBJ2-3 | TRBV27 | CASSPGTSKGADTQYF | TGTGCCAGCAGTCCCGGGACTAGCAAAGGGGCAGATACGCAGTATTTT
. | . | 13 | TRBJ2-1 | TRBV11-3 | CASSSGLYNEQFF | TGTGCCAGCAGCTCGGGACTCTACAATGAGCAGTTCTTC
. | . | 15 | TRBJ1-3 | TRBV7-2 | CASSFSRPPLNTIYF | TGTGCCAGCAGCTTTAGTCGGCCTCCCTTAAACACCATATATTTT
. | TRBD1 | 14 | TRBJ1-1 | TRBV7-9 | CASSSPGQGAEAFF | TGTGCCAGCAGCTCCCCGGGACAGGGAGCTGAAGCTTTCTTT
. | TRBD1 | 14 | TRBJ2-7 | TRBV20-1 | CSARGTGQTYEQYF | TGCAGTGCTAGAGGGACAGGCCAAACCTACGAGCAGTACTTC
few | TRBD1 | 14 | TRBJ2-7 | TRBV6-5 | CASSNDRGLYEQYF | TGTGCCAGCAGTAACGACAGGGGGCTCTACGAGCAGTACTTC
few | . | 14 | TRBJ2-5 | TRBV5-1 | CASSLGEVRETQYF | TGCGCCAGCAGCTTGGGAGAGGTACGGGAGACCCAGTACTTC
many | TRBD2 | 15 | TRBJ2-7 | TRBV6-5 | CASSYSSGGAYEQYF | TGTGCCAGCAGTTACTCTAGCGGGGGGGCCTACGAGCAGTACTTC
many | TRBD2 | 15 | TRBJ2-7 | TRBV9 | CASSPHIAGVNEQYF | TGTGCCAGCAGCCCTCATATAGCGGGAGTCAACGAGCAGTACTTC
. | . | 16 | TRBJ2-5 | TRBV3-1 | CASSQDWAGRQETQYF | TGTGCCAGCAGCCAAGATTGGGCGGGGCGACAAGAGACCCAGTACTTC
. | TRBD2 | 14 | TRBJ2-4 | TRBV5-1 | CASSLYAGEDIQYF | TGCGCCAGCAGCTTGTATGCGGGGGAAGACATTCAGTACTTC
. | TRBD2 | 14 | TRBJ2-7 | TRBV6-1 | CASSEPGGKYEQYF | TGTGCCAGCAGTGAGCCGGGGGGGAAATACGAGCAGTACTTC
. | TRBD2 | 17 | TRBJ2-4 | TRBV18 | CASSPPSAGGRKNIQNF | TGTGCCAGCTCACCACCCTCTGCGGGAGGGCGGAAAAACATTCAGAACTTC
. | TRBD2 | 17 | TRBJ2-7 | TRBV2 | CASRGRLAGGSSYEQYF | TGTGCCAGCAGAGGACGACTAGCGGGGGGGAGCTCCTACGAGCAGTACTTC
. | . | 14 | TRBJ2-1 | TRBV15 | CATSRGSSYNEQFF | TGTGCCACCAGCAGGGGGAGCTCCTACAATGAGCAGTTCTTC
. | . | 13 | TRBJ2-6 | TRBV18 | CASSPGPGNVLTF | TGTGCCAGCTCACCGGGACCGGGCAACGTCCTGACTTTC
few | . | 13 | TRBJ2-5 | TRBV16 | CASSQSLQETQYF | TGTGCCAGCAGCCAATCCCTACAAGAGACCCAGTACTTC
many | TRBD1 | 14 | TRBJ2-7 | TRBV3-1 | CASSLSGGREEQYF | TGTGCCAGCAGCCTTTCAGGGGGCCGGGAGGAGCAGTACTTC
many | . | 14 | TRBJ1-5 | TRBV5-1 | CASSLDPSNQPQHF | TGCGCCAGCAGCTTGGACCCGAGCAATCAGCCCCAGCATTTT
many | . | 14 | TRBJ2-7 | TRBV6-1 | CASGGQPRTGEQYF | TGTGCCAGCGGTGGACAACCTCGAACCGGGGAGCAGTACTTC
few | . | 14 | TRBJ2-5 | TRBV29-1 | CSVEAFISRETQYF | TGCAGCGTTGAGGCCTTCATTAGTCGGGAGACCCAGTACTTC
few | TRBD1 | 15 | TRBJ2-5 | TRBV3-1 | CASSRDSGQGQTQYF | TGTGCCAGCAGCCGAGACTCGGGACAGGGCCAGACCCAGTACTTC
few | TRBD2 | 13 | TRBJ2-1 | TRBV19 | CASRASGANEQFF | TGTGCCAGTAGGGCTAGCGGGGCCAATGAGCAGTTCTTC
. | . | 13 | TRBJ2-5 | TRBV27 | CASRRRLQETQYF | TGTGCCAGCAGAAGACGGCTCCAAGAGACCCAGTACTTC
. | TRBD2 | 17 | TRBJ2-2 | TRBV12-3/TRBV12-4 | CASSFPPSGVSTGELFF | TGTGCCAGCAGTTTTCCCCCCAGCGGGGTTAGCACCGGGGAGCTGTTTTTT
many | TRBD2 | 18 | TRBJ2-1 | TRBV5-1 | CASSLNSAGGQAYNEQFF | TGCGCCAGCAGCTTGAATTCCGCGGGGGGGCAAGCCTACAATGAGCAGTTCTTC
. | . | 10 | TRBJ2-5 | TRBV24-1 | CATSDSPQYF | TGTGCCACCAGTGATTCGCCCCAGTACTTC
many | . | 12 | TRBJ1-3 | TRBV4-2 | CASSQTGNTIYF | TGTGCCAGCAGCCAGACGGGAAACACCATATATTTT
. | . | 14 | TRBJ1-2 | TRBV5-1 | CASSPDKPHYGYTF | TGCGCCAGCAGCCCAGACAAGCCGCACTATGGCTACACCTTC
few | . | 14 | TRBJ1-1 | TRBV7-8 | CASSPARGYTEAFF | TGTGCCAGCAGCCCCGCCAGAGGGTACACTGAAGCTTTCTTT
few | . | 13 | TRBJ1-1 | TRBV12-3/TRBV12-4 | CASSQAMNTEAFF | TGTGCCAGCAGTCAGGCAATGAACACTGAAGCTTTCTTT
many | TRBD1 | 14 | TRBJ2-3 | TRBV6-1 | CASSEGQGADTQYF | TGTGCCAGCAGTGAGGGACAGGGGGCAGATACGCAGTATTTT
few | . | 17 | TRBJ1-1 | TRBV7-9 | CASSLARAGSGNTEAFF | TGTGCCAGCAGCTTAGCGAGAGCAGGGTCGGGAAACACTGAAGCTTTCTTT
. | . | 12 | TRBJ2-1 | TRBV11-3 | CASSPEGLGQFF | TGTGCCAGCAGCCCGGAGGGGTTGGGGCAGTTCTTC
. | . | 12 | TRBJ1-1 | TRBV19 | CASGGRNTEAFF | TGTGCCAGTGGGGGACGGAACACTGAAGCTTTCTTT
many | TRBD1 | 13 | TRBJ2-3 | TRBV4-2 | CASRWTGADTQYF | TGTGCCAGCAGATGGACAGGGGCAGATACGCAGTATTTT
few | . | 14 | TRBJ2-2 | TRBV12-3/TRBV12-4 | CASSFLTNTGELFF | TGTGCCAGCAGTTTTCTCACGAACACCGGGGAGCTGTTTTTT
many | TRBD1 | 16 | TRBJ1-3 | TRBV5-1 | CASSLVSQGAGNTIYF | TGCGCCAGCAGCTTGGTCTCACAGGGGGCTGGAAACACCATATATTTT
. | . | 14 | TRBJ2-5 | TRBV5-4 | CASSLPTDSRTQYF | TGTGCCAGCAGTTTACCGACGGATTCGAGAACCCAGTACTTC
few | TRBD2 | 15 | TRBJ2-6 | TRBV6-2/TRBV6-3 | CASTNGGAGANVLTF | TGTGCCAGCACCAACGGGGGGGCTGGGGCCAACGTCCTGACTTTC
few | . | 15 | TRBJ1-5 | TRBV5-5 | CASSLGLQGRQPQHF | TGTGCCAGCAGCTTGGGGCTACAGGGCCGTCAGCCCCAGCATTTT
. | TRBD1 | 13 | TRBJ2-7 | TRBV11-2 | CASSPGTAFEQYF | TGTGCCAGCAGCCCTGGGACAGCCTTCGAGCAGTACTTC
. | TRBD1 | 12 | TRBJ1-2 | TRBV20-1 | CSATDRALGYTF | TGCAGTGCGACGGACAGGGCGCTTGGCTACACCTTC
. | . | 15 | TRBJ2-1 | TRBV7-2 | CASSIRAAGDDEQFF | TGTGCCAGCAGCATCAGGGCCGCAGGGGACGATGAGCAGTTCTTC
. | . | 16 | TRBJ2-1 | TRBV7-6 | CASSLGSPYSYNEQFF | TGTGCCAGCAGCTTGGGCAGTCCCTACTCCTACAATGAGCAGTTCTTC
many | . | 13 | TRBJ1-4 | TRBV13 | CASSLRGNEKLFF | TGTGCCAGCAGCTTAAGAGGAAATGAAAAACTGTTTTTT
. | TRBD2 | 14 | TRBJ2-1 | TRBV20-1 | CSASLSGTSGEQFF | TGCAGTGCTAGTCTCTCTGGGACTAGCGGAGAGCAGTTCTTC
. | TRBD1 | 13 | TRBJ1-1 | TRBV11-2 | CASSPRDRGQAFF | TGTGCCAGCAGCCCCCGGGACAGGGGGCAAGCTTTCTTT
few | . | 13 | TRBJ2-2 | TRBV29-1 | CSVAKSFSGELFF | TGCAGCGTTGCGAAGAGTTTTTCCGGGGAGCTGTTTTTT
. | . | 14 | TRBJ2-7 | TRBV20-1 | CSARAPGTPYEQYF | TGCAGTGCTAGAGCCCCCGGGACCCCCTACGAGCAGTACTTC
many | TRBD1 | 14 | TRBJ2-7 | TRBV7-9 | CASKPDRESYEQYF | TGTGCCAGCAAACCGGACAGGGAATCCTACGAGCAGTACTTC
many | . | 13 | TRBJ2-4 | TRBV20-1 | CSAQRDNENIQYF | TGCAGTGCCCAGAGGGACAACGAAAACATTCAGTACTTC
. | TRBD2 | 13 | TRBJ2-7 | TRBV29-1 | CSVARLAGDEQYF | TGCAGCGTTGCCCGACTAGCGGGGGACGAGCAGTACTTC
many | TRBD2 | 18 | TRBJ2-1 | TRBV20-1 | CSAAPRDLGTSGNNEQFF | TGCAGTGCTGCTCCAAGGGACCTAGGGACTAGCGGGAATAATGAGCAGTTCTTC
few | . | 14 | TRBJ2-7 | TRBV3-1 | CASSQVQGGYEQYF | TGTGCCAGCAGCCAAGTTCAGGGCGGCTACGAGCAGTACTTC
. | TRBD2 | 15 | TRBJ2-1 | TRBV5-5 | CASSFDPVAGVEQFF | TGTGCCAGCAGCTTCGATCCCGTAGCGGGAGTTGAGCAGTTCTTC
. | . | 13 | TRBJ1-1 | TRBV12-3/TRBV12-4 | CASRLSRGLRAFF | TGTGCCAGCAGACTAAGCAGGGGTTTGCGGGCTTTCTTT